This T cell receptor (beta chain) was obtained from a study of T cells after yellow fever vaccination. On the study more broadly: Preparation used SMART-Seq v4 Ultra Low Input for the low-cell-number fractions.

A 5'RACE template-switching step, the method used to make TCR cDNA, added a universal primer site and UMIs. TCRdb re-called the 5' RACE reads with MiXCR, one entry per CDR3 protein. The data show about 350,000 distinct CDR3 sequences, roughly 7.5% seen once. This clonotype turned up a few times. Germline V gene lookup returns CDR1 SQVTM and CDR2 ANQGSEA. With 3 bases removed from V and 10 bases from J, the gap between germline ends came to 7 bases. There are 9 residues in the CDR3. Sequencing used PBMCs, obtained approximately 40 days after the first yellow fever vaccination. This sequence joins TRBV29-1 and TRBJ2-7, with D hard to call. This TCR was sampled from a man aged 18 to 29 who received the YFV17D yellow fever vaccine. The CDR3 DNA reads as TGCAGCGTTGAGCCCCCTCAGTACTTC. Translating gives CSVEPPQYF.